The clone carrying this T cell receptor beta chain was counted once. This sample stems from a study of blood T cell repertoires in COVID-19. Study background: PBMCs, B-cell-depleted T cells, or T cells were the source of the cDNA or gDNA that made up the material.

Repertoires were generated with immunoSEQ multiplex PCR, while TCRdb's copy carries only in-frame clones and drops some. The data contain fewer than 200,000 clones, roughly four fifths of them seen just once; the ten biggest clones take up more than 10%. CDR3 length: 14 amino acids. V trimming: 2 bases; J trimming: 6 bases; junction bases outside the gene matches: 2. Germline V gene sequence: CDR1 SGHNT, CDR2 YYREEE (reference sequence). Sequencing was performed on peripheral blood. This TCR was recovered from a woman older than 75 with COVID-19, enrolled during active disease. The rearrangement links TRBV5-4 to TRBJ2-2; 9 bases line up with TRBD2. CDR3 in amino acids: CASSLGLAPGELFF. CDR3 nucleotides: TGTGCCAGCAGCTTAGGACTAGCGCCCGGGGAGCTGTTTTTT.